These 24 T cell receptor beta chains came from one sample sequenced in a study of OX40 agonist ivuxolimab in advanced cancers. Assay used: immunoSEQ multiplex PCR; TCRdb lists only in-frame clones, some missing. The data show tens of thousands of clones, with approximately 89% seen just once and approximately 0.4% held by the top ten. Sequences were derived from CD4+ or CD8+ T cells sorted from blood, sampled in a trial of the OX40 agonist ivuxolimab. The receptors here all came from an adult with an advanced solid tumor such as melanoma, head and neck, liver or kidney cancer.

The chain has TRBV21-1 and TRBJ2-3; TRBD2 is the table's D call and was not checked against the DNA. TRBV21-1 is a pseudogene segment. The CDR3 covers 18 residues. The CDR3 reads CASSKIGIGASSTDTQYF. The CDR3, as DNA: TGTGCCAGCAGCAAAATTGGAATAGGAGCGAGCAGCACAGATACGCAGTATTTT.

The J gene is TRBJ2-7, the V gene TRBV28; TRBD2 aligns across 11 bases. The V and J ends lost 10 bases and 6 bases, in that order; junction bases with no gene match: 8. There are 13 residues in the CDR3. Germline lookup yields CDR1 MDHEN and CDR2 SYDVKM. In nucleotides, the CDR3 is TGTGCCACCGTAGCGGGGGGGGGCCTCGAGCAGTACTTC. It specifies CATVAGGGLEQYF.

The V gene is TRBV11-2, the J gene TRBJ1-4; D call uncertain. This CDR3 region has 12 residues. Per the germline V gene, CDR1 is SGHAT and CDR2 is FQNNGV. The ends were cut back, 5 bases at V and 7 bases at J, with 8 bases in the middle. CDR3 bases: TGTGCCAGCAGCCAAGCAGGTGAAAAACTGTTTTTT. This codes for CASSQAGEKLFF.

This chain joins TRBV7-9 and TRBJ2-5, with D perhaps being TRBD1 or TRBD2 (5 bases each). V was pared by 7 bases and J by 2 bases, with 11 bases between. From germline, CDR1 is SEHNR and CDR2 FQNEAQ (reference sequence). CDR3 length equals 13 residues. The CDR3 coding sequence is TGTGCCAGCACCCTGTGGGGGCAAGAGACCCAGTACTTC. Protein sequence: CASTLWGQETQYF.

In its sample, this clone was seen a few times. The chain employs TRBV7-9 and TRBJ2-7, with 15 nucleotides matching TRBD2. This CDR3 has 18 amino acids. Germline V gives CDR1 SEHNR, CDR2 FQNEAQ (reference sequence). J lost 1 base, V lost 3 bases, and 7 bases had no gene match. The CDR3 region has the DNA TGTGCCAGCAGCTTCATGCGGACTAGCGGGAGGGGTTCCTACGAGCAGTACTTC. Protein product: CASSFMRTSGRGSYEQYF.

This clone was detected a few times. The chain uses TRBV6-6 and TRBJ2-7; 7 bases line up with TRBD2. This CDR3 contains 14 residues. Trimming at V came to 3 bases and at J to 3 bases, leaving 5 bases not matched to a gene. Germline V CDR1 and CDR2: MNHNY, SVGAGI (reference sequence). The CDR3 region has the DNA TGTGCCAGCAGTTATGGCGGGAGTATCTACGAGCAGTACTTC. Translation: CASSYGGSIYEQYF.

The chain has TRBV7-2 and TRBJ1-4, with D possibly matching TRBD1 (5 bases). This CDR3 has 15 residues. The germline V and J ends were trimmed by 5 bases and 0 bases, with 10 bases remaining between them. From germline, CDR1 is SGHTA and CDR2 FQGNSA. The CDR3 region is CASSTQTATNEKLFF. DNA of the CDR3: TGTGCCAGCAGCACTCAGACAGCAACTAATGAAAAACTGTTTTTT.

The rearrangement uses TRBV6-6 and TRBJ2-2; no clear D gene. CDR1 and CDR2 (germline): MNHNY, SVGAGI (reference sequence). The CDR3 is made up of 15 amino acids. Trimming shortened V by 0 bases and J by 6 bases, and 11 bases separated the two germline ends. The CDR3 reads CASSYSLSEAGELFF. DNA for the CDR3: TGTGCCAGCAGTTACTCCCTTTCGGAAGCCGGGGAGCTGTTTTTT.

The chain joins TRBV5-5 to TRBJ2-7; maybe TRBD1 (5 bases). The CDR3 has 14 residues. Per the germline V gene, CDR1 is SGHKS and CDR2 is YYEKEE (reference sequence). The V end lost 1 base, the J end lost 2 bases, and 10 bases lay between the germline ends. The CDR3 nucleotides read TGTGCCAGCAGCTTGCGGACAACAGCCTACGAGCAGTACTTC. Its translation is CASSLRTTAYEQYF.

The V gene is TRBV19, the J gene TRBJ2-5; 8 bases are shared with TRBD2. There are 14 residues in the CDR3. Trimming removed 3 bases from V and 0 bases from J; junction bases left unmatched: 0. Germline V gene sequence: CDR1 LNHDA, CDR2 SQIVND (reference sequence). CDR3 residues: CASSMGLDQETQYF. The CDR3 DNA reads TGTGCCAGTAGTATGGGACTAGACCAAGAGACCCAGTACTTC.

This rearrangement joins TRBV30 to TRBJ1-2, with 10 positions matching TRBD1. CDR3 size: 16 residues. From germline, CDR1 is GTSNPN and CDR2 SVGIG (reference sequence). J gave up 8 bases and V 4 bases, and 16 bases lay outside the gene matches. As DNA, the CDR3 is TGTGCCTGGAAACAGGCCGGGACAGGGGCCTCGTGGGGCTACACCTTC. This translates into CAWKQAGTGASWGYTF.

This chain connects TRBV19 to TRBJ2-2; tentative D call: TRBD1 (5 bases). Per germline, CDR1 LNHDA and CDR2 SQIVND (reference sequence). The V end lost 10 bases, the J end lost 0 bases, and 12 bases lay between the germline ends. This CDR3 is 14 amino acids long. The DNA of the CDR3 is TGTGCCACGTCCAGGACAACGAACACCGGGGAGCTGTTTTTT. As protein: CATSRTTNTGELFF.

J is TRBJ2-2 and V is TRBV5-1, with 7 bases fitting TRBD1. This CDR3 has 14 residues. The germline CDR1 and CDR2 sequences are SGHRS and YFSETQ. The trim removed 4 bases at V and 4 bases at J, leaving 4 bases unmatched. The CDR3 loop is CASSLGQSTGELFF. The DNA for the CDR3 is TGCGCCAGCAGCCTGGGACAGAGCACCGGGGAGCTGTTTTTT.

The gene calls are TRBV5-1 and TRBJ2-1; possible D gene TRBD1, 5 bases. The CDR3 totals 14 residues. CDR1 is SGHRS, CDR2 YFSETQ, per germline. Deletions cut 0 bases from V and 8 bases from J, with 12 bases between. CDR3 region: CASSLGQPRDEQFF. The CDR3 DNA sequence: TGCGCCAGCAGCTTGGGACAGCCTAGGGATGAGCAGTTCTTC.

The chain's CDR3 is CASSSEGGARGNEQFF. In nucleotides, the CDR3 is TGTGCCAGCAGTTCTGAGGGGGGGGCTAGAGGGAATGAGCAGTTCTTC. The chain combines TRBV28 with TRBJ2-1; possible D gene TRBD2, 7 bases. Germline V gives CDR1 MDHEN, CDR2 SYDVKM. This CDR3 spans 16 amino acids. Between the trimmed V and J ends, which lost 4 bases and 7 bases, there was a span of 20 bases.

This clone has more than one count but fewer than ten. This chain connects TRBV10-2 to TRBJ2-1; a weak D match, TRBD2 (5 bases). This CDR3 contains 14 residues. The germline V and J ends were trimmed by 6 bases and 8 bases, with 17 bases remaining between them. Germline CDR1 WSHSY, CDR2 SAAADI. Written as DNA, the CDR3 is TGCGCCAGCAGAATCCGGGAATATGGGGATGAGCAGTTCTTC. Translation: CASRIREYGDEQFF.

The chain is built from TRBV11-2 and TRBJ1-1, with 8 bases lining up with TRBD1. Per the germline V gene, CDR1 is SGHAT and CDR2 is FQNNGV. The CDR3 covers 16 residues. With 5 bases clipped from V and 4 bases from J, the junction kept 12 bases outside the gene matches. The CDR3 sequence: CASSPDRGWSGTEAFF. The CDR3, as DNA: TGTGCCAGCAGCCCTGACAGGGGTTGGTCAGGCACTGAAGCTTTCTTT.

CDR3 protein: CASSLADPGLAGSTDTQYF. The CDR3 region has the DNA TGTGCCAGCAGCTTGGCCGACCCGGGACTAGCGGGAAGCACAGATACGCAGTATTTT. J is TRBJ2-3 and V is TRBV5-5; the match to TRBD2 covers 13 bases. There are 19 residues in the CDR3. Losses at the gene ends were 0 bases for V and 0 bases for J; bases not matched to a gene: 7. Germline assignment: CDR1 SGHKS and CDR2 YYEKEE (reference sequence).

V and J are TRBV7-8 and TRBJ2-7; the match to TRBD2 covers 9 bases. Germline CDR1 SGHVS, CDR2 FQNEAQ. Trimming cost V 4 bases and J 4 bases; bases outside gene matches: 8. This CDR3 is built from 15 residues. DNA for the CDR3: TGTGCCAGCAGCTCCCCGACTAGCGGAGCATACGAGCAGTACTTC. The encoded protein is CASSSPTSGAYEQYF.

The chain combines TRBV18 with TRBJ2-1, with TRBD2 as a possible D gene (6 bases). V dropped 4 bases and J dropped 4 bases, with 11 bases sitting between them. CDR3 length: 14 amino acids. Germline CDR1 is KGHSH and CDR2 is LQKENI. CDR3 in amino acids: CASSQRTTYNEQFF. The CDR3 DNA follows: TGTGCCAGCTCACAAAGGACTACTTACAATGAGCAGTTCTTC. The full variable domain, its missing parts supplied by reference TRBV18 and TRBJ2-1, is NAGVMQNPRHLVRRRGQEARLRCSPMKGHSHVYWYRQLPEEGLKFMVYLQKENIIDESGMPKERFSAEFPKEGPSILRIQQVVRGDSAAYFCASSQRTTYNEQFFGPGTRLTVL.

The rearrangement links TRBV30 to TRBJ1-1; no clear D. Trimming shortened V by 4 bases and J by 10 bases, and 22 bases separated the two germline ends. This CDR3 region has 14 residues. Germline assignment: CDR1 GTSNPN and CDR2 SVGIG (reference sequence). Written as DNA, the CDR3 is TGTGCCTGGAACCCGGTCGCCCCAGCAAGTGGAGCTTTCTTT. This gives the protein CAWNPVAPASGAFF.

J is TRBJ1-3 and V is TRBV19, with a possible D match to TRBD1 (5 bases). V was shortened by 1 base and J by 2 bases, with 21 bases between the two germline ends. This CDR3 contains 19 residues. CDR1 and CDR2 from the germline V gene are LNHDA and SQIVND (reference sequence). CDR3 DNA sequence: TGTGCCAGTAGTATAGGGTCGGTCGGGGGATCAGTAACTGGAAACACCATATATTTT. This translates into CASSIGSVGGSVTGNTIYF.

This sequence joins TRBV2 and TRBJ1-5; no clear D. CDR3 length: 13 amino acids. Germline V gene sequence: CDR1 SNHLY, CDR2 FYNNEI. The V end lost 7 bases, the J end lost 0 bases, and 7 bases lay between the germline ends. As DNA, the CDR3 is TGTGCCAGCAAGGAATATAGCAATCAGCCCCAGCATTTT. The encoded protein is CASKEYSNQPQHF.

The chain carries TRBV18 and TRBJ1-4; perhaps TRBD1 as D (5 bases). There are 14 residues in the CDR3. Trimming shortened V by 4 bases and J by 2 bases, and 8 bases separated the two germline ends. Germline-derived CDR1 and CDR2 are KGHSH and LQKENI. CDR3 in DNA: TGTGCCAGCTCACGAGACAGTACTAATGAAAAACTGTTTTTT. Its translation: CASSRDSTNEKLFF.